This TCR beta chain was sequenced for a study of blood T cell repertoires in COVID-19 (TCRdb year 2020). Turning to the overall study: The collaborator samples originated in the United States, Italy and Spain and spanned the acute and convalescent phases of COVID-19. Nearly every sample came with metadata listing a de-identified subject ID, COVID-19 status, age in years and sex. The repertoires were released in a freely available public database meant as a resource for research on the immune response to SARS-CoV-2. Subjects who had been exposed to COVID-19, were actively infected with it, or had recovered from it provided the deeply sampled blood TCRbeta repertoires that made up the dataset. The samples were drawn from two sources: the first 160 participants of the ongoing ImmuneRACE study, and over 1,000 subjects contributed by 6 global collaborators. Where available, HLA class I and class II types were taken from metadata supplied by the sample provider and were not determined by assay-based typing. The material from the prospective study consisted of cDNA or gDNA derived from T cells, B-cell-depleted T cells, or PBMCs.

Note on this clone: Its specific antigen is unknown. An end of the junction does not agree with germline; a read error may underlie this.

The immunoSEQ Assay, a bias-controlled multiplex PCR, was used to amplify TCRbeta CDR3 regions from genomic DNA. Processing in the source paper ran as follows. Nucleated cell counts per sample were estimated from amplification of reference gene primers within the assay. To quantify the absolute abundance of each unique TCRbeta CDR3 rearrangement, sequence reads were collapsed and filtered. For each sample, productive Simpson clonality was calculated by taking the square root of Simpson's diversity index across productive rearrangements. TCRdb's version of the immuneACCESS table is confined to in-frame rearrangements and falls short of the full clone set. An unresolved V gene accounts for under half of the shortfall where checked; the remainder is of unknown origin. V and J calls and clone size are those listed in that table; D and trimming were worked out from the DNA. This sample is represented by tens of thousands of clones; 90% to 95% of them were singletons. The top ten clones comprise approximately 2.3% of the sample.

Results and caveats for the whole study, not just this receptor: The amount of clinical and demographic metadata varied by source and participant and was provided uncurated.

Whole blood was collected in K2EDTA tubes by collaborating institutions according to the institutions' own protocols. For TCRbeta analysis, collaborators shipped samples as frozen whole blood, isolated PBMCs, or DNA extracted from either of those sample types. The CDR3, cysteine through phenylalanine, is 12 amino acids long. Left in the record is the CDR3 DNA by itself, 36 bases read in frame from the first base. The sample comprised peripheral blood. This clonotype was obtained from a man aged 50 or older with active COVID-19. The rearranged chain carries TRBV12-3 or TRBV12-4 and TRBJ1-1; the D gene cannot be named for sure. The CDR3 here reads CASSLVAGSADF. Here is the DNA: TGTGCCAGCAGTTTAGTAGCTGGTAGTGCGGACTTT.